This TCR beta chain was found in a study of control samples from healthy donors and cancer patients. The V end lost 4 bases, the J end lost 6 bases, and 12 bases lay between the germline ends. The CDR3 runs 13 residues. The method was immunoSEQ multiplex PCR; TCRdb's version includes in-frame clones alone and lacks a portion of them. The sample includes 85,000 to 95,000 clones, about 87% of them seen just once. Specimen: blood. This chain links TRBV12-3 or TRBV12-4 with TRBJ1-1, with D maybe TRBD1 (5 bases). The receptor's source is a woman between 65 and 79 years old in good health. CDR3 in amino acids: CASSWQGWAEAFF. In DNA form, the CDR3 reads TGTGCCAGCAGTTGGCAGGGTTGGGCTGAAGCTTTCTTT.